This T cell receptor beta chain was identified in a study of identical twins. Looked up from germline, CDR1 is MRHNA and CDR2 is SNTAGT. This CDR3 is built from 16 residues. Trimming removed 2 bases from V and 0 bases from J; junction bases left unmatched: 5. Study-wide results and caveats: Insertions ran lower in abundant cord blood beta clonotypes, though not in memory repertoires. In beta out-of-frame sequences, the excess sharing between twins was weaker. A cross-sectional statistical analysis, not follow-up of the same donors, supported the conclusions. Modelling underestimated the level of out-of-frame TCR alpha sharing observed in monozygotic twins.

About this clonotype: No antigen is known for it.

MiXCR, applied by TCRdb to the 5' RACE reads, yields one record per CDR3 protein. The sample holds about 570,000 distinct CDR3 sequences, 7.5% to 10% seen once. This sample also belongs to another study, concerning yellow fever vaccine responses in identical twins.

The receptor was isolated from a woman aged 18-29 years in good health. What was sequenced was PBMCs. The chain recombines TRBV6-4 with TRBJ2-3, with TRBD2 matching over 7 bases. The CDR3 spells CASSDLSSGSTDTQYF. The CDR3, as DNA: TGTGCCAGCAGTGACCTGTCTAGCGGAAGCACAGATACGCAGTATTTT.